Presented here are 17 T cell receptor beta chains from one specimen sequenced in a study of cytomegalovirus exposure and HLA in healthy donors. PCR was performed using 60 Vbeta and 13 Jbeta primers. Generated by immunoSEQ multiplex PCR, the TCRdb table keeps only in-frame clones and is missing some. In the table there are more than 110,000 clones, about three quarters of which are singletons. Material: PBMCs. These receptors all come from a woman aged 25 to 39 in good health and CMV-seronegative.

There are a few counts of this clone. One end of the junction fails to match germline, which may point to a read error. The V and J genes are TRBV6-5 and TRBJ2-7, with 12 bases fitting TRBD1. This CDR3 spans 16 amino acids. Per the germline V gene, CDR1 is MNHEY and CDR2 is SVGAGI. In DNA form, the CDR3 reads TGTGCCAGCAGTAACTCCGGGACAGGGGGCTCTGGCGAGCAGTACTTC. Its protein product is CASSNSGTGGSGEQYF.

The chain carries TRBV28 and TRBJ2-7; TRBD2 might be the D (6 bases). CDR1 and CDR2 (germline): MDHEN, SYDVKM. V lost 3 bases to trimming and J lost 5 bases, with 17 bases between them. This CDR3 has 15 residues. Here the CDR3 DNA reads TGTGCCAGCAGTTTGGAGGGCGGGACTTTGAACGAGCAGTACTTC. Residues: CASSLEGGTLNEQYF.

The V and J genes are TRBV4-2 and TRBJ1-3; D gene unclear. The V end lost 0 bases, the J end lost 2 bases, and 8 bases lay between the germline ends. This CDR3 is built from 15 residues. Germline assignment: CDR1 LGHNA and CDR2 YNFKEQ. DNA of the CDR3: TGTGCCAGCAGCCAAGAGGAGCTTCCTGGAAACACCATATATTTT. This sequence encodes CASSQEELPGNTIYF.

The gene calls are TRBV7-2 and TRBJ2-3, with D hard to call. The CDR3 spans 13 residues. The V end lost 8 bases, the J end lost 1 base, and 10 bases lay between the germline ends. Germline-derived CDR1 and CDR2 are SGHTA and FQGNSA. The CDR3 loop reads CASGASRTDTQYF. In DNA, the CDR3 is TGTGCCAGCGGAGCCTCCCGCACAGATACGCAGTATTTT.

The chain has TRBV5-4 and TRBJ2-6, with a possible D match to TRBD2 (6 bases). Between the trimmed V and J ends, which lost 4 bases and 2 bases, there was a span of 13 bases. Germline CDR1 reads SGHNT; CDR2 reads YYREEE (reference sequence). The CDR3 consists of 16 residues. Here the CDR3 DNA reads TGTGCCAGCAGCGGGGGGACGGTGGCTGGGGCCAACGTCCTGACTTTC. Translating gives CASSGGTVAGANVLTF.

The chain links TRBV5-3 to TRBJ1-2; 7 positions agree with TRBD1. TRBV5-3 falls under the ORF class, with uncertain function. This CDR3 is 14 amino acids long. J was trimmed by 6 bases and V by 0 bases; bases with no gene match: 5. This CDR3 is CARSLATGSHGYTF. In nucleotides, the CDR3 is TGTGCCAGAAGCTTGGCGACAGGGAGCCATGGCTACACCTTC.

CDR3: CASSFMLRDRVFNEQFF. In nucleotides, the CDR3 is TGTGCCAGCAGCTTTATGCTCCGGGACAGGGTTTTCAATGAGCAGTTCTTC. This chain links TRBV11-2 with TRBJ2-1; 9 nucleotides agree with TRBD1. Per germline, CDR1 SGHAT and CDR2 FQNNGV. CDR3 length equals 17 residues. J gave up 6 bases and V 3 bases, and 12 bases lay outside the gene matches.

For the CDR3, the DNA is TGTGCCAGCAGTTCCGTCGGGGCGGGAGGCTACGAGCAGTACTTC. Translation: CASSSVGAGGYEQYF. This chain connects TRBV27 to TRBJ2-7, with 8 bases fitting TRBD2. Germline CDR1 MNHEY, CDR2 SMNVEV (reference sequence). V dropped 4 bases and J dropped 3; count of bases not matched to a gene: 8. This CDR3 has 15 residues.

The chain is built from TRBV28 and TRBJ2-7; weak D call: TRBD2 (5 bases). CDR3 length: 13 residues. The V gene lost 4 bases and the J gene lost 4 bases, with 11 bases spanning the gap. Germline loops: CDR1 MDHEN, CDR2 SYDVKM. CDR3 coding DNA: TGTGCCAGCAGTTCCGGCGGGCGATACGAGCAGTACGTC. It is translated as CASSSGGRYEQYV.

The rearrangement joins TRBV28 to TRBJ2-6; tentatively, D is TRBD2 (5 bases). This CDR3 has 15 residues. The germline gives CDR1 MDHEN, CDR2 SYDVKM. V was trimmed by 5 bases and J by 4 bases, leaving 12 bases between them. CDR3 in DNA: TGTGCCAGCAGTCCGAACTTAGCGGGGGCCAACGTCCTGACTTTC. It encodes CASSPNLAGANVLTF.

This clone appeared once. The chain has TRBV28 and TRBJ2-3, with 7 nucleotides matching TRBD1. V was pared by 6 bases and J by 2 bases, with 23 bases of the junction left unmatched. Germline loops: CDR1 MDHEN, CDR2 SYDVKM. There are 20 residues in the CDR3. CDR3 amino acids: CASRQDRVSFPRPPTDTQYF. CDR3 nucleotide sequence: TGTGCCAGCAGACAAGACAGGGTGTCTTTTCCACGTCCACCCACAGATACGCAGTATTTT.

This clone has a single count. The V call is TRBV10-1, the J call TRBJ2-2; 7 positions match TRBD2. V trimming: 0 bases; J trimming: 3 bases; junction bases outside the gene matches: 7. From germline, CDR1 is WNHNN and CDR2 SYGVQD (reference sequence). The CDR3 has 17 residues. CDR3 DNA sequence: TGCGCCAGCAGTGAGTCTGGGGCTAGCGGTTACACCGGGGAGCTGTTTTTT. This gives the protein CASSESGASGYTGELFF.

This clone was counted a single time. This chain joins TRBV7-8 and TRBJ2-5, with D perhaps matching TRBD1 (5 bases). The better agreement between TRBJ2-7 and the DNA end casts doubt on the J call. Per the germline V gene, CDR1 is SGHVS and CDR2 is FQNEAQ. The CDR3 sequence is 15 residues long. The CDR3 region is CASSPGQGTFYEQYF. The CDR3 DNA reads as TGTGCCAGCAGCCCCGGGCAGGGAACATTCTACGAGCAGTACTTC.

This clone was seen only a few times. This chain's CDR3 is CASNQGTGIDTQYF. In DNA form, the CDR3 reads TGTGCCAGCAATCAGGGGACAGGGATAGATACGCAGTATTTT. The V call is TRBV2, the J call TRBJ2-3, with 9 bases that match TRBD1. The CDR3 totals 14 residues. Germline V gene sequence: CDR1 SNHLY, CDR2 FYNNEI. J gave up 5 bases and V 7 bases, and 7 bases lay outside the gene matches.

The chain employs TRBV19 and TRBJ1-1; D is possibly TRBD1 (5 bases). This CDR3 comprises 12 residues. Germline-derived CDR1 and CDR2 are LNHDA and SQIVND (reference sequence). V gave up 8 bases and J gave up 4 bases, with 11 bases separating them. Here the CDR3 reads CASGQVGTEAFF. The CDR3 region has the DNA TGTGCCAGTGGACAAGTAGGCACTGAAGCTTTCTTT.

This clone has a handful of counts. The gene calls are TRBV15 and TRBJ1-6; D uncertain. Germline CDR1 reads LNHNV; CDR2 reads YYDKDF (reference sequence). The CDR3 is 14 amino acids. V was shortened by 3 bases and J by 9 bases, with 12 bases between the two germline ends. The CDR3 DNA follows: TGTGCCACCAGCAGGGTCGAATCAGGTTCACCCCTCCACTTT. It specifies CATSRVESGSPLHF.

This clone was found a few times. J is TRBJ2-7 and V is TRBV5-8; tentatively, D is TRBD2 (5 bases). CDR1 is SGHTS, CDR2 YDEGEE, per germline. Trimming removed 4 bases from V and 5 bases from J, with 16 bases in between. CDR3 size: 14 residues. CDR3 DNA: TGTGCCAGCAGCCTAGGAAGCGGCTTGAACGAGCAGTACGTC. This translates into CASSLGSGLNEQYV.